The present TCR beta chain was sequenced within a study of T cells in Graves' hyperthyroidism and ophthalmopathy. Whole-study findings and limits: Blood shared most expanded thyroid clonotypes above 0.001.

TCR beta CDR3 regions were amplified from RNA. First-round RT-PCR of the TCR CDR3 relied on the HTBI primer set. TCRdb fed the multiplex PCR reads into MiXCR, producing one record per CDR3 protein. The sample lists hundreds of thousands of distinct CDR3 sequences; less than 25% were seen once. A note on this clonotype: The antigen remains unidentified.

This CDR3 is built from 14 residues. V gave up 6 bases and J gave up 4 bases, with 13 bases separating them. The gene calls are TRBV12-3 or TRBV12-4 and TRBJ1-5; D call uncertain. This TCR was recovered from a man in his thirties or forties with Graves' ophthalmopathy. Sample: blood. The CDR3 DNA follows: TGTGCCAGCAGCGATTTGACGGCGAATCAGCCCCAGCATTTT. The encoded protein is CASSDLTANQPQHF.